This TCR beta chain was found in a study of blood T cells in healthy people across ages. A second PCR of roughly 7 to 11 cycles used a sample-barcoded 5' primer and a J-beta primer mix. MiXCR, run by TCRdb on the 5' RACE reads, gives a single entry per CDR3 protein. The sample records 1.5 million to 2 million distinct CDR3 sequences, about two fifths being singletons. The trim removed 6 bases at V and 5 bases at J, leaving 5 bases unmatched. The CDR3 runs to 14 residues. CDR1 and CDR2 from the germline V gene are MGHRA and YSYEKL. The sequencing input was blood. V gene TRBV4-1 combines with J gene TRBJ1-5; 9 nucleotides align to TRBD1. The sequence was collected from a human donor in good health. DNA for the CDR3: TGCGCCAGCAGGGCGACAGGGGGACATCAGCCCCAGCATTTT. Encoded protein: CASRATGGHQPQHF.